The T cell receptor (beta chain) described here comes from a study of regulatory T cells in long-lasting Graves disease. To make TCR beta libraries, researchers used iRepertoire HTBI primers and Arm-PCR of CDR3 regions. A single record per CDR3 protein comes from TCRdb applying MiXCR to the multiplex PCR reads. The top ten hold 40% to 55% of the sample, which has roughly 700,000 distinct CDR3 sequences, approximately 29% seen once. V was cut by 5 bases and J by 8 bases, with 16 bases left in between. The germline V gene encodes CDR1 SGHTA and CDR2 FQGNSA. This CDR3 has 14 residues. Time point described: persistent/refractory GD, antithyroid drugs over 5 years with positive TRAb. Scientists built the TCR library using RNA that was extracted from PBMCs. Patients were from an endocrinology department in Xi'an, China. Study results and caveats: TRBV28, TRBJ1-2 and TRBJ2-5 were segments that persistent disease favored. It is possible that accuracy was reduced by the small size of the sample.

This clonotype has a handful of counts. Its antigen is not identified. Sequenced material: peripheral blood mononuclear cells (PBMCs), taken when the disease was refractory, from a patient treated with antithyroid drugs. The chain combines TRBV7-2 with TRBJ1-3; TRBD1 is a possible D gene (6 bases). The clonotype was recovered from a female donor with Graves disease. The CDR3 here is CASSPRGGAYTIYF. CDR3 bases: TGTGCCAGCAGCCCACGGGGGGGGGCATACACCATATATTTT.